The clone carrying this T cell receptor beta chain was seen a few times. These data belong to a study of T cell repertoires in cytomegalovirus infection. TCRdb analysed the reads with MiXCR anew, one entry per CDR3 protein. Of roughly 640,000 distinct CDR3 sequences listed, about 24% are singletons. Looked up from germline, CDR1 is SGHDT and CDR2 is YYEEEE. Trimming left V 1 base short and J 4 bases short, with 11 bases between. CDR3 size: 14 residues. The chain couples TRBV5-6 to TRBJ1-1; possibly TRBD1 for D (5 bases). The TCR sequence derives from a human donor in good health (CMV status not recorded). Some clones in this sample may be carry-over from other donors' samples. Sequences were obtained from CD8+ T cells from PBMCs. CDR3 residues: CASSLQGLATEAFF. As DNA, the CDR3 is TGTGCCAGCAGCTTGCAGGGTTTGGCCACTGAAGCTTTCTTT.